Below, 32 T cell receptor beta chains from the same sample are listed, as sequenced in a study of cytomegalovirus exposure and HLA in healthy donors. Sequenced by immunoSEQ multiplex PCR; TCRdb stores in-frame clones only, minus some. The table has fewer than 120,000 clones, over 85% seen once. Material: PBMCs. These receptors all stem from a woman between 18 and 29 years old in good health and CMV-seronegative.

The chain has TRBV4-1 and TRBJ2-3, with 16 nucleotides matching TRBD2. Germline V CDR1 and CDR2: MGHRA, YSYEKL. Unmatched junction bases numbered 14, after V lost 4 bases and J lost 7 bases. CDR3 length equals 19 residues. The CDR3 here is CASSLTGLAGGRSRNTQYF. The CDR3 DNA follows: TGCGCCAGCAGCCTCACGGGACTAGCGGGAGGGCGTTCGAGAAATACGCAGTATTTT.

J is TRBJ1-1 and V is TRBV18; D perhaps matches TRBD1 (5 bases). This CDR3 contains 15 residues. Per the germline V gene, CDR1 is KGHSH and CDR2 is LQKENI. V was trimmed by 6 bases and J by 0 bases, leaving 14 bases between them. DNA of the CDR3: TGTGCCAGCTCTCAGGGTCCTCCTATGAACACTGAAGCTTTCTTT. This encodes CASSQGPPMNTEAFF.

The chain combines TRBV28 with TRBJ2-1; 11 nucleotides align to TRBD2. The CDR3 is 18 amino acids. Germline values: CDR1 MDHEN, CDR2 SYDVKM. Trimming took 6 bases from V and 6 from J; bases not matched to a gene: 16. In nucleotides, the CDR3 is TGTGCCAGCAGCTTGACCCAGGCTAGCGGGGGGCCTAGCAATGAGCAGTTCTTC. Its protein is CASSLTQASGGPSNEQFF.

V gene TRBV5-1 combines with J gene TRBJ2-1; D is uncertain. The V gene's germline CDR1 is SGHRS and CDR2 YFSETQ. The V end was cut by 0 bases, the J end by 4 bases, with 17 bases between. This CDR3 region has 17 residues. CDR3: CASSLEPGSNSYNEQFF. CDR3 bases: TGCGCCAGCAGCTTGGAACCGGGTTCTAATTCTTACAATGAGCAGTTCTTC. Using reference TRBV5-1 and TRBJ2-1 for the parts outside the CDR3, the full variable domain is KAGVTQTPRYLIKTRGQQVTLSCSPISGHRSVSWYQQTPGQGLQFLFEYFSETQRNKGNFPGRFSGRQFSNSRSEMNVSTLELGDSALYLCASSLEPGSNSYNEQFFGPGTRLTVL.

CDR3 in DNA: TGTGCCACCTCTCACCCCGCGGATACGCAGTATTTT. Its protein product is CATSHPADTQYF. The J gene is TRBJ2-3, the V gene TRBV19; D not certain. The germline V gene encodes CDR1 LNHDA and CDR2 SQIVND (reference sequence). Trimming removed 10 bases from V and 6 bases from J, with 14 bases in between. The CDR3 is made up of 12 amino acids.

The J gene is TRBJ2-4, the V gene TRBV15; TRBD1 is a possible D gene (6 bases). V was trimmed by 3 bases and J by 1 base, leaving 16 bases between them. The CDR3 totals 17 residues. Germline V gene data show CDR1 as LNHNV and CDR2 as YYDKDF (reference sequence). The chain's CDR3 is CATSRDSHKYAKNIQYF. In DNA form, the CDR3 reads TGTGCCACCAGCAGGGACAGCCACAAATATGCCAAAAACATTCAGTACTTC.

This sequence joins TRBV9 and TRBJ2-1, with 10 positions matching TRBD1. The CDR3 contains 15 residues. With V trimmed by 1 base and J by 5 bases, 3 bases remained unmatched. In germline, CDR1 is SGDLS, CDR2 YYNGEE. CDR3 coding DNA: TGTGCCAGCAGCGTAAGCGGGACAGGGGACAATGAGCAGTTCTTC. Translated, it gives CASSVSGTGDNEQFF. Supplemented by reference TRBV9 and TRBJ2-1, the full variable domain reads DSGVTQTPKHLITATGQRVTLRCSPRSGDLSVYWYQQSLDQGLQFLIQYYNGEERAKGNILERFSAQQFPDLHSELNLSSLELGDSALYFCASSVSGTGDNEQFFGPGTRLTVL.

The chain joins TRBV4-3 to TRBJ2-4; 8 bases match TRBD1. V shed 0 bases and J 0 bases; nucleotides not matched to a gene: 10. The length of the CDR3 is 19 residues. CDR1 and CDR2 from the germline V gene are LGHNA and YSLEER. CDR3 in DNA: TGCGCCAGCAGCCAAGATGAAAGGCAGGGGGCAATAGCCAAAAACATTCAGTACTTC. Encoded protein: CASSQDERQGAIAKNIQYF.

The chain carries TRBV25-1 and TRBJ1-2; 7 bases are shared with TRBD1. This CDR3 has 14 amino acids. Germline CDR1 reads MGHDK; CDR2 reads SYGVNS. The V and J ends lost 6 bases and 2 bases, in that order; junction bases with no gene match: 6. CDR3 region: CASRGSGGNYGYTF. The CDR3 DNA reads TGTGCCAGCAGGGGGTCAGGGGGAAACTATGGCTACACCTTC.

CDR3 sequence reads: CASSPRTGANTGELFF. CDR3 sequence (DNA): TGTGCCAGCAGCCCTCGGACAGGGGCTAACACCGGGGAGCTGTTTTTT. This chain connects TRBV11-2 to TRBJ2-2, with 9 positions matching TRBD1. Germline assignment: CDR1 SGHAT and CDR2 FQNNGV. The J segment lost 2 bases and the V segment lost 5 bases, leaving 6 bases of the junction unmatched. The CDR3 has 16 amino acids.

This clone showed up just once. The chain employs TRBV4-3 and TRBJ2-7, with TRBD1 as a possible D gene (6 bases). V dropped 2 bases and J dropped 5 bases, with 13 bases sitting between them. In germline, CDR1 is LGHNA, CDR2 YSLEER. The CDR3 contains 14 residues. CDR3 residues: CASSQQQGGDEQYF. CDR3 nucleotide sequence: TGCGCCAGCAGCCAACAACAGGGTGGCGACGAGCAGTACTTC.

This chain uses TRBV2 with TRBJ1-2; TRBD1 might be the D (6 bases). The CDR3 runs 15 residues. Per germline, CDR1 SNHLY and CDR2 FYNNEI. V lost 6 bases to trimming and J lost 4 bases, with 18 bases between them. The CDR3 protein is CASRVDRPRFYGYTF. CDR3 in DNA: TGTGCCAGCAGGGTCGACAGGCCCCGATTCTATGGCTACACCTTC.

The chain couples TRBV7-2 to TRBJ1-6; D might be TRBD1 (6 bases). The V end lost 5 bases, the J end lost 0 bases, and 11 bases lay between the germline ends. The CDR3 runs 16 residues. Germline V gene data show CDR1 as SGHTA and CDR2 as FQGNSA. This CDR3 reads CASSLDRSSYNSPLHF. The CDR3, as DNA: TGTGCCAGCAGCCTAGACAGGAGCTCCTATAATTCACCCCTCCACTTT.

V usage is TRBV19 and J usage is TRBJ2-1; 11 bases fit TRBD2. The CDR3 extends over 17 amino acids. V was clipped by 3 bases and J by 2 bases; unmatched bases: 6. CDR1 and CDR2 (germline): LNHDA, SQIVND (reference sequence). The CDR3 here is CASSINRLAGTYNEQFF. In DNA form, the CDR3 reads TGTGCCAGTAGTATTAATCGACTAGCGGGGACCTACAATGAGCAGTTCTTC.

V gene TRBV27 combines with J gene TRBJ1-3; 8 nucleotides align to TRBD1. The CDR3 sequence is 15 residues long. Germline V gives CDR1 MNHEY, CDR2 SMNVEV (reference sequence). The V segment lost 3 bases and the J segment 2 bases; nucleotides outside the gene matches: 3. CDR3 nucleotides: TGTGCCAGCAGTTTCGGGACAGGTGCTGGAAACACCATATATTTT. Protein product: CASSFGTGAGNTIYF.

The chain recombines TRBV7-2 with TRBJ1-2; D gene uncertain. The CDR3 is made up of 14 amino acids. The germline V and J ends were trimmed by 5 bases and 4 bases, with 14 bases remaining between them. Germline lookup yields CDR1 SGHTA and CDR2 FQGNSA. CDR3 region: CASSPRQAGYGYTF. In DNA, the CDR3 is TGTGCCAGCAGCCCAAGGCAGGCGGGCTATGGCTACACCTTC. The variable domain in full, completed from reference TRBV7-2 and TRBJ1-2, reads GAGVSQSPSNKVTEKGKDVELRCDPISGHTALYWYRQSLGQGLEFLIYFQGNSAPDKSGLPSDRFSAERTGGSVSTLTIQRTQQEDSAVYLCASSPRQAGYGYTFGSGTRLTVV.

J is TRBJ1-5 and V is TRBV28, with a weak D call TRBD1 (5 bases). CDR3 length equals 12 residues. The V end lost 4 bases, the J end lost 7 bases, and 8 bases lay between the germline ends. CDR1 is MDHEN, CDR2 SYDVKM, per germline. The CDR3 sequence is CASSSKGQPQHF. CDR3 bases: TGTGCCAGCAGTTCAAAGGGGCAGCCCCAGCATTTT.

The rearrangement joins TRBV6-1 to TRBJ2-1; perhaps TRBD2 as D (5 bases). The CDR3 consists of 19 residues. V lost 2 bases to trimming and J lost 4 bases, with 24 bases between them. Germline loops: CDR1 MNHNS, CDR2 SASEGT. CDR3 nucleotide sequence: TGTGCCAGCAGTGAACCGGGCAAAATAGCTGGAAAGCGGTACAATGAGCAGTTCTTC. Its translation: CASSEPGKIAGKRYNEQFF.

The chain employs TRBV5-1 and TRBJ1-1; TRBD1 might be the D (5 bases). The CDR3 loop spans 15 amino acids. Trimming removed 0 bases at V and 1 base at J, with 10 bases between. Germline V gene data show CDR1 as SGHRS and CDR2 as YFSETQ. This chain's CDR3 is CASSLEGSRNTEAFF. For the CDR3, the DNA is TGCGCCAGCAGCTTGGAGGGGTCCCGGAACACTGAAGCTTTCTTT.

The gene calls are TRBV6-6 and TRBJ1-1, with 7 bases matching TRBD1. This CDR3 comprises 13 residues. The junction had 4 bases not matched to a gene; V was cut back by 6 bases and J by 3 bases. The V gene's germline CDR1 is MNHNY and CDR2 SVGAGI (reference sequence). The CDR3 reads CASRPQGDTEAFF. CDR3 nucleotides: TGTGCCAGCAGACCTCAGGGGGACACTGAAGCTTTCTTT.

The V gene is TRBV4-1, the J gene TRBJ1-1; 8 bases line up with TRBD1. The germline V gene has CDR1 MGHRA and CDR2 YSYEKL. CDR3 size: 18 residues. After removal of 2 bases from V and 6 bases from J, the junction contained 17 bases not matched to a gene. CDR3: CASSQKGQGRGFFPEAFF. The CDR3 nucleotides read TGCGCCAGCAGCCAAAAAGGACAGGGAAGGGGATTTTTCCCTGAAGCTTTCTTT.

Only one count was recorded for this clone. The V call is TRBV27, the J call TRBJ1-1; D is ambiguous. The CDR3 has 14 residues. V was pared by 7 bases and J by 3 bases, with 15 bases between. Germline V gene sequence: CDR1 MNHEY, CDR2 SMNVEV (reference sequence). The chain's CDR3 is CASTGIWGDTEAFF. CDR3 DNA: TGTGCCAGCACCGGGATATGGGGTGACACTGAAGCTTTCTTT.

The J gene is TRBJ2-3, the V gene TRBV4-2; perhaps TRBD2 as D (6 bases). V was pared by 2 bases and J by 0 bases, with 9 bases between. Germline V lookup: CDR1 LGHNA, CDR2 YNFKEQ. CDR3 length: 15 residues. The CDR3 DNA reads TGTGCCAGCAGCCAACTTGCGGGGAGCACAGATACGCAGTATTTT. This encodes CASSQLAGSTDTQYF.

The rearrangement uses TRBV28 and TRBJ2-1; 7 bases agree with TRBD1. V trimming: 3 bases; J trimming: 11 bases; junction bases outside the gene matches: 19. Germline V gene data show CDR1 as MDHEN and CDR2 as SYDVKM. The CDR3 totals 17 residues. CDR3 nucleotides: TGTGCCAGCAGTTTTCCCCACCCTAGACAGGGACCGGGAAAGCAGTTCTTC. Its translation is CASSFPHPRQGPGKQFF.

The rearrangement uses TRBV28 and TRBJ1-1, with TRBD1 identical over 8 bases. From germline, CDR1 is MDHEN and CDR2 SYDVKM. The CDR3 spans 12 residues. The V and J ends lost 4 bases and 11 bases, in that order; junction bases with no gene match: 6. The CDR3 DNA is TGTGCCAGCAGTTCCTCCAGGGGGCCGGCTTTCTTT. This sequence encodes CASSSSRGPAFF.

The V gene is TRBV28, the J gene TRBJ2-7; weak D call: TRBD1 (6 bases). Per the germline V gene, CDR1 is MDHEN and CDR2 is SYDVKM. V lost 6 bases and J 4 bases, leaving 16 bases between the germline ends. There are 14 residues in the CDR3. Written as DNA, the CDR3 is TGTGCCAGCAGGACACAGGGTAGAGGATACGAGCAGTACTTC. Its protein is CASRTQGRGYEQYF. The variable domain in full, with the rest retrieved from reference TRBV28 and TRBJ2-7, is DVKVTQSSRYLVKRTGEKVFLECVQDMDHENMFWYRQDPGLGLRLIYFSYDVKMKEKGDIPEGYSVSREKKERFSLILESASTNQTSMYLCASRTQGRGYEQYFGPGTRLTVT.

CDR3 bases: TGTGCCAGCAGCGTAGTTGGCGGGGATGGGACCCAGTACTTC. Protein: CASSVVGGDGTQYF. The V gene is TRBV9, the J gene TRBJ2-5; a weak D match, TRBD2 (6 bases). The CDR3 is 14 residues long. The V and J ends lost 0 bases and 7 bases respectively, with 13 bases between them. Germline CDR1 SGDLS, CDR2 YYNGEE.

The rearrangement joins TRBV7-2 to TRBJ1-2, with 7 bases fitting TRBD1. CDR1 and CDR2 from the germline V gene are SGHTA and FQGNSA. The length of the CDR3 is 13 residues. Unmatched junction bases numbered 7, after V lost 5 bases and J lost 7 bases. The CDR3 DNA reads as TGTGCCAGCAGCCCAGGGACAGCCATTGGCTACACCTTC. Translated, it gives CASSPGTAIGYTF.

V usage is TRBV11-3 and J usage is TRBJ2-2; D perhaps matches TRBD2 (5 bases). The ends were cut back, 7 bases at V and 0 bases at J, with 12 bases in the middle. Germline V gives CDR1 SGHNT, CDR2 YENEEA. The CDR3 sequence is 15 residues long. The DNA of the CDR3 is TGTGCCAGCACCTATGAGGGCTCGAACACCGGGGAGCTGTTTTTT. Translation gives CASTYEGSNTGELFF.

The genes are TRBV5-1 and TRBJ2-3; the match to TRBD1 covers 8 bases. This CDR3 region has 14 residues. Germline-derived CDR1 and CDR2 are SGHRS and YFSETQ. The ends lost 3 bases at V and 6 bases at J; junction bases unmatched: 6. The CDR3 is CASSSGTGTDTQYF. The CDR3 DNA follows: TGCGCCAGCAGCTCAGGGACAGGAACGGATACGCAGTATTTT.

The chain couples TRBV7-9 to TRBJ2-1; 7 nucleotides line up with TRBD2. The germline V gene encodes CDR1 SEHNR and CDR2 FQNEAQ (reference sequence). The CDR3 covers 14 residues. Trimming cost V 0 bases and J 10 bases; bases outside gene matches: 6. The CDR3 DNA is TGTGCCAGCAGCTTAGCGGGAGGGCGAGGGGAGCAGTTCTTC. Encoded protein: CASSLAGGRGEQFF.

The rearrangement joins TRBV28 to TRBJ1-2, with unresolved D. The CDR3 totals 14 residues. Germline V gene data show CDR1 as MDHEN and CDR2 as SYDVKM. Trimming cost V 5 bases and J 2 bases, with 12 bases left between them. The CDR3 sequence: CASSVTNFNYGYTF. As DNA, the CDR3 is TGTGCCAGCAGTGTGACAAATTTCAACTATGGCTACACCTTC.